The clone carrying this T cell receptor beta chain was seen a handful of times. This sample was taken from a study of tumor-infiltrating lymphocytes in localized non-small cell lung cancer. J was trimmed by 11 bases and V by 6 bases; bases with no gene match: 8. The CDR3 covers 14 residues. Germline V gene data show CDR1 as SGHAT and CDR2 as FQDESV (reference sequence). TCRdb keeps only in-frame clones here, not all; method: immunoSEQ multiplex PCR. The sample consists of 5,000 to 7,500 clones, approximately 71% of them appearing once. The rearrangement joins TRBV11-1 to TRBJ1-6, with 9 bases fitting TRBD1. Sample: lung tumor tissue. This receptor was obtained from a human donor with non-small cell lung cancer. The CDR3 bases are TGTGCCAGCAGGAAGGACAGGGGTTTGGCACCCCTCCACTTT. This encodes CASRKDRGLAPLHF.